A selection of T cell receptor beta chains follows, all from one sample in a study of regulatory T cells in long-lasting Graves disease. TCRdb analysed the multiplex PCR reads with MiXCR anew, one entry per CDR3 protein. The data hold a few hundred thousand distinct CDR3 sequences, with 20% to 25% observed a single time. Sample: peripheral blood mononuclear cells (PBMCs), taken when the disease was refractory, from a patient treated with antithyroid drugs. The receptor source for this set is a female donor with Graves disease. Both conserved end residues are part of each CDR3. The D gene is left open where the match is weak. Part of the rows lack a size; the others show once, few, many or a class for expanded clones.

CDR3 protein: CATQGTSGRAVETQYF
CDR3 DNA: TGTGCCACGCAGGGTACAAGCGGGAGGGCCGTAGAGACCCAGTACTTC
D gene: TRBD2
clone size: many
V gene: TRBV10-3
J gene: TRBJ2-5

CDR3 protein: CASSLVGRDQPQHF
CDR3 DNA: TGTGCCAGCAGCTTGGTGGGGAGGGACCAGCCCCAGCATTTT
D gene: .
clone size: few
V gene: TRBV11-2
J gene: TRBJ1-5

CDR3 protein: CSALTGPALRGGYTF
CDR3 DNA: TGCAGCGCTCTTACGGGTCCAGCCCTGAGGGGGGGCTACACCTTC
D gene: .
clone size: .
V gene: TRBV29-1
J gene: TRBJ1-2

CDR3 protein: CSVVAGQGPMNTEAFF
CDR3 DNA: TGCAGCGTTGTGGCCGGACAGGGCCCCATGAACACTGAAGCTTTCTTT
D gene: TRBD1
clone size: .
V gene: TRBV29-1
J gene: TRBJ1-1

CDR3 protein: CASSFDRGTPLHF
CDR3 DNA: TGTGCCAGCAGTTTCGACAGGGGAACACCCCTCCACTTT
D gene: TRBD1
clone size: .
V gene: TRBV6-5
J gene: TRBJ1-6

CDR3 protein: CASSPRTGDGGYTF
CDR3 DNA: TGTGCCAGCAGTCCCCGGACAGGGGATGGAGGCTACACCTTC
D gene: TRBD1
clone size: few
V gene: TRBV12-3/TRBV12-4
J gene: TRBJ1-2

CDR3 protein: CASTPRGGYEKLFF
CDR3 DNA: TGCGCCAGCACCCCCCGGGGAGGGTATGAAAAACTGTTTTTT
D gene: .
clone size: few
V gene: TRBV4-1
J gene: TRBJ1-4

CDR3 protein: CASSFRGAGNTIYF
CDR3 DNA: TGTGCCAGCAGTTTTCGAGGGGCTGGAAACACCATATATTTT
D gene: .
clone size: many
V gene: TRBV28
J gene: TRBJ1-3

CDR3 protein: CASSLARSGVSEQYF
CDR3 DNA: TGTGCCAGCAGCTTAGCCCGGTCCGGGGTGAGCGAGCAGTACTTC
D gene: .
clone size: many
V gene: TRBV11-2
J gene: TRBJ2-7

CDR3 protein: CSVVAGDYEQYF
CDR3 DNA: TGCAGCGTTGTTGCGGGAGACTACGAGCAGTACTTC
D gene: TRBD2
clone size: many
V gene: TRBV29-1
J gene: TRBJ2-7

CDR3 protein: CASSLEPTGSYGYTF
CDR3 DNA: TGTGCCAGCAGCTTAGAACCGACAGGGTCCTATGGCTACACCTTC
D gene: TRBD1
clone size: many
V gene: TRBV11-2
J gene: TRBJ1-2

CDR3 protein: CASSRQGDGPQHF
CDR3 DNA: TGCGCCAGCAGCCGACAGGGGGATGGTCCCCAGCATTTT
D gene: TRBD1
clone size: few
V gene: TRBV4-1
J gene: TRBJ1-5

CDR3 protein: CASSSEYQGPGNQPQHF
CDR3 DNA: TGTGCCAGCAGTTCCGAGTACCAGGGCCCGGGCAATCAGCCCCAGCATTTT
D gene: .
clone size: many
V gene: TRBV6-2/TRBV6-3
J gene: TRBJ1-5

CDR3 protein: CASSQDLGTNTYEQYF
CDR3 DNA: TGTGCCAGCAGCCAAGATCTGGGGACGAATACCTACGAGCAGTACTTC
D gene: .
clone size: .
V gene: TRBV4-2
J gene: TRBJ2-7

CDR3 protein: CASSYGQGAWNTEAFF
CDR3 DNA: TGTGCCAGCAGTTACGGACAGGGGGCTTGGAACACTGAAGCTTTCTTT
D gene: TRBD1
clone size: many
V gene: TRBV6-2/TRBV6-3
J gene: TRBJ1-1

CDR3 protein: CASSEALRIAGDYEQYF
CDR3 DNA: TGTGCCAGCAGTGAAGCGCTGAGAATAGCGGGAGACTACGAGCAGTACTTC
D gene: TRBD2
clone size: many
V gene: TRBV2
J gene: TRBJ2-7

CDR3 protein: CASSPGTVESGYTF
CDR3 DNA: TGTGCCAGCAGCCCCGGGACAGTGGAGTCGGGCTACACCTTC
D gene: TRBD1
clone size: many
V gene: TRBV7-9
J gene: TRBJ1-2

CDR3 protein: CASSSTGSSNQPQHF
CDR3 DNA: TGTGCCAGCAGCTCGACAGGGTCAAGCAATCAGCCCCAGCATTTT
D gene: TRBD1
clone size: many
V gene: TRBV11-2
J gene: TRBJ1-5

CDR3 protein: CASSELGTGTLYEQYF
CDR3 DNA: TGTGCCAGCAGTGAATTGGGAACCGGGACCCTCTACGAGCAGTACTTC
D gene: .
clone size: many
V gene: TRBV2
J gene: TRBJ2-7

CDR3 protein: CAGGLETSGGELFF
CDR3 DNA: TGTGCCGGCGGACTCGAGACTAGCGGGGGGGAGCTGTTTTTT
D gene: TRBD2
clone size: .
V gene: TRBV7-9
J gene: TRBJ2-2

CDR3 protein: CASSRRSGDGLAGGFRPETQYF
CDR3 DNA: TGTGCCAGCAGCAGACGCTCCGGGGATGGACTGGCGGGAGGCTTCCGACCAGAGACCCAGTACTTC
D gene: TRBD2
clone size: .
V gene: TRBV5-6
J gene: TRBJ2-5

CDR3 protein: CASSFLRSSGNTIYF
CDR3 DNA: TGTGCCAGCAGCTTTCTTCGCTCTTCGGGAAACACCATATATTTT
D gene: .
clone size: .
V gene: TRBV28
J gene: TRBJ1-3

CDR3 protein: CASTVRGNEQFF
CDR3 DNA: TGTGCCAGCACGGTCCGGGGAAATGAGCAGTTCTTC
D gene: .
clone size: once
V gene: TRBV28
J gene: TRBJ2-1

CDR3 protein: CASSYRGRPLEQYF
CDR3 DNA: TGTGCCAGCAGTTACCGCGGGAGGCCCTTGGAGCAGTACTTC
D gene: TRBD2
clone size: few
V gene: TRBV6-5
J gene: TRBJ2-7

CDR3 protein: CSARTRDRDYGYTF
CDR3 DNA: TGCAGTGCTAGAACCCGGGACAGAGATTATGGCTACACCTTC
D gene: TRBD1
clone size: few
V gene: TRBV20-1
J gene: TRBJ1-2

CDR3 protein: CASSVGTTHQETQYF
CDR3 DNA: TGTGCCAGCAGCGTCGGGACTACCCACCAAGAGACCCAGTACTTC
D gene: TRBD2
clone size: few
V gene: TRBV7-6
J gene: TRBJ2-5

CDR3 protein: CSVEHNEKLFF
CDR3 DNA: TGCAGCGTTGAGCATAATGAAAAACTGTTTTTT
D gene: .
clone size: few
V gene: TRBV29-1
J gene: TRBJ1-4

CDR3 protein: CASTGTNPVGELFF
CDR3 DNA: TGTGCCAGCACCGGGACCAACCCGGTCGGGGAGCTGTTTTTT
D gene: .
clone size: many
V gene: TRBV6-1
J gene: TRBJ2-2

CDR3 protein: CATRGDLSGNTIYF
CDR3 DNA: TGTGCCACCAGGGGGGACCTCTCTGGAAACACCATATATTTT
D gene: .
clone size: .
V gene: TRBV15
J gene: TRBJ1-3

CDR3 protein: CASSRGQATNEKLFF
CDR3 DNA: TGTGCCAGCAGCCGTGGACAGGCAACTAATGAAAAACTGTTTTTT
D gene: TRBD1
clone size: many
V gene: TRBV12-3/TRBV12-4
J gene: TRBJ1-4

CDR3 protein: CASSLWSGGYGYTF
CDR3 DNA: TGTGCCAGCAGTTTATGGTCAGGCGGCTATGGCTACACCTTC
D gene: .
clone size: many
V gene: TRBV28
J gene: TRBJ1-2

CDR3 protein: CAQKTAIQETQYF
CDR3 DNA: TGCGCCCAGAAAACGGCGATTCAAGAGACCCAGTACTTC
D gene: .
clone size: few
V gene: TRBV5-1
J gene: TRBJ2-5

CDR3 protein: CSVGGKRGDQETQYF
CDR3 DNA: TGCAGCGTAGGGGGAAAGCGGGGGGACCAAGAGACCCAGTACTTC
D gene: TRBD2
clone size: .
V gene: TRBV29-1
J gene: TRBJ2-5

CDR3 protein: CASDPGQGETQYF
CDR3 DNA: TGTGCCAGCGATCCGGGACAGGGAGAGACCCAGTACTTC
D gene: TRBD1
clone size: many
V gene: TRBV28
J gene: TRBJ2-5

CDR3 protein: CSARGGPWGNTIYF
CDR3 DNA: TGCAGTGCTAGAGGTGGTCCGTGGGGAAACACCATATATTTT
D gene: .
clone size: few
V gene: TRBV20-1
J gene: TRBJ1-3

CDR3 protein: CASSLTGGVTNYGYTF
CDR3 DNA: TGTGCCAGCAGCCTCACGGGTGGGGTGACTAACTATGGCTACACCTTC
D gene: .
clone size: many
V gene: TRBV27
J gene: TRBJ1-2

CDR3 protein: CATSGGWGQENTGELFF
CDR3 DNA: TGTGCCACCAGTGGGGGGTGGGGACAGGAGAACACCGGGGAGCTGTTTTTT
D gene: TRBD1
clone size: .
V gene: TRBV24-1
J gene: TRBJ2-2

CDR3 protein: CASSVFRDIQYF
CDR3 DNA: TGTGCCAGCAGCGTCTTTAGAGACATTCAGTACTTC
D gene: .
clone size: few
V gene: TRBV2
J gene: TRBJ2-4

CDR3 protein: CASSVGTGGSNQPQHF
CDR3 DNA: TGTGCCAGCAGCGTCGGGACAGGGGGTTCCAATCAGCCCCAGCATTTT
D gene: TRBD1
clone size: .
V gene: TRBV9
J gene: TRBJ1-5

CDR3 protein: CASSDWGRHTEAFF
CDR3 DNA: TGTGCCAGCAGTGATTGGGGAAGGCACACTGAAGCTTTCTTT
D gene: .
clone size: many
V gene: TRBV2
J gene: TRBJ1-1

CDR3 protein: CASSYFPGAGNTGELFF
CDR3 DNA: TGTGCCAGCAGTTACTTCCCGGGGGCCGGCAACACCGGGGAGCTGTTTTTT
D gene: .
clone size: .
V gene: TRBV6-5
J gene: TRBJ2-2

CDR3 protein: CAISMTGAGDGYTF
CDR3 DNA: TGTGCCATCAGTATGACAGGAGCAGGGGATGGCTACACCTTC
D gene: .
clone size: .
V gene: TRBV10-3
J gene: TRBJ1-2

CDR3 protein: CASSFVPTGRGTEAFF
CDR3 DNA: TGTGCCAGCAGCTTTGTCCCCACAGGGAGGGGCACTGAAGCTTTCTTT
D gene: .
clone size: .
V gene: TRBV7-9
J gene: TRBJ1-1

CDR3 protein: CASSVGLANEQYF
CDR3 DNA: TGTGCCAGCAGCGTCGGACTAGCAAACGAGCAGTACTTC
D gene: TRBD2
clone size: .
V gene: TRBV9
J gene: TRBJ2-7

CDR3 protein: CASSLTGGSPLHF
CDR3 DNA: TGTGCCAGCAGCCTAACTGGCGGTTCACCCCTCCACTTT
D gene: .
clone size: few
V gene: TRBV12-3/TRBV12-4
J gene: TRBJ1-6

CDR3 protein: CSASLIAGQQGAGANVLTF
CDR3 DNA: TGCAGTGCTAGTCTGATTGCGGGACAGCAAGGCGCTGGGGCCAACGTCCTGACTTTC
D gene: .
clone size: .
V gene: TRBV20-1
J gene: TRBJ2-6

CDR3 protein: CASRAFFANTGELFF
CDR3 DNA: TGTGCCAGCAGGGCCTTTTTCGCGAACACCGGGGAGCTGTTTTTT
D gene: .
clone size: few
V gene: TRBV12-3/TRBV12-4
J gene: TRBJ2-2

CDR3 protein: CASSLLAGESDTQYF
CDR3 DNA: TGTGCCAGCAGCTTACTAGCGGGGGAATCAGATACGCAGTATTTT
D gene: TRBD2
clone size: .
V gene: TRBV7-9
J gene: TRBJ2-3

CDR3 protein: CASRIPGKMDYGYTF
CDR3 DNA: TGCGCCAGCAGAATCCCTGGGAAAATGGACTATGGCTACACCTTC
D gene: .
clone size: .
V gene: TRBV4-1
J gene: TRBJ1-2

CDR3 protein: CSAQIGTGAYEQYF
CDR3 DNA: TGCAGTGCTCAAATCGGGACAGGGGCCTACGAGCAGTACTTC
D gene: TRBD1
clone size: many
V gene: TRBV20-1
J gene: TRBJ2-7

CDR3 protein: CAWMRPWRGSRGYTF
CDR3 DNA: TGTGCCTGGATGAGGCCCTGGCGGGGTTCCCGCGGCTACACCTTC
D gene: .
clone size: .
V gene: TRBV30
J gene: TRBJ1-2

CDR3 protein: CASSERGSGNTIYF
CDR3 DNA: TGTGCCAGCAGCGAAAGGGGTTCGGGAAACACCATATATTTT
D gene: .
clone size: .
V gene: TRBV4-2
J gene: TRBJ1-3

CDR3 protein: CASRATDSSYEQYF
CDR3 DNA: TGTGCCAGCAGGGCGACAGACAGTTCCTACGAGCAGTACTTC
D gene: .
clone size: many
V gene: TRBV2
J gene: TRBJ2-7

CDR3 protein: CASSHLPGGNYGYTF
CDR3 DNA: TGCGCCAGCAGCCACCTTCCCGGCGGCAACTATGGCTACACCTTC
D gene: .
clone size: .
V gene: TRBV4-1
J gene: TRBJ1-2

CDR3 protein: CASRGDSNQPQHF
CDR3 DNA: TGTGCCAGCAGGGGAGATAGCAATCAGCCCCAGCATTTT
D gene: .
clone size: many
V gene: TRBV7-2
J gene: TRBJ1-5